The clone carrying this TCR beta chain was counted once. The data were obtained in a study of blood T cell repertoires in COVID-19. The CDR3 length is 16 residues. Germline V CDR1 and CDR2: MNHEY, SMNVEV (reference sequence). The junction had 2 bases not matched to a gene; V was cut back by 2 bases and J by 1 base. Per the original data handling: Researchers report that nucleated cell counts were estimated from reference gene primer amplification. The method was immunoSEQ multiplex PCR; TCRdb's version includes in-frame clones alone and lacks a portion of them. V, J and clone size are those of that table, while D and trimming were read from the DNA. This table holds 450,000 or so clones, 90% found once. Recovery among Cohort 3 donors was established by two negative PCRs, clearance, or symptom resolution.

Sample: PBMCs or T cells enriched from blood (not recorded which). The rearrangement joins TRBV27 to TRBJ1-5; TRBD1 agrees at 10 bases. The TCR was taken from a man between 18 and 29 years old who had recovered from COVID-19. The CDR3 region is CASSLRTGGSNQPQHF. The CDR3 bases are TGTGCCAGCAGTTTACGGACAGGGGGGAGCAATCAGCCCCAGCATTTT.